This T cell receptor (beta chain) was profiled in a study of blood T cell repertoires in COVID-19. Study overall: The cDNA or gDNA used as material had been derived from T cells, B-cell-depleted T cells, or PBMCs.

The J segment lost 6 bases and the V segment lost 0 bases, leaving 6 bases of the junction unmatched. This CDR3 is built from 15 residues. Germline V lookup: CDR1 SGHNT, CDR2 YYREEE (reference sequence). Enrolled during active infection, Seattle patients were then followed longitudinally. As handled by the study authors: Cell counts per sample came from amplifying reference gene primers. The table came from immunoSEQ multiplex PCR; TCRdb's copy has only in-frame clones and leaves some out. V, J and clone size were drawn from that table, and D and trimming were deduced from the DNA. The profile shows about 340,000 clones, around 87% of them singletons.

The sample taken for sequencing was peripheral blood. The source of this sequence is a woman aged 45-59 years with COVID-19, enrolled during active disease. The chain has TRBV5-4 and TRBJ2-1, with TRBD2 identical over 7 bases. This chain's CDR3 is CASSLGISGTNEQFF. The CDR3 nucleotides read TGTGCCAGCAGCTTGGGAATCAGCGGGACCAATGAGCAGTTCTTC. Together with reference TRBV5-4 and TRBJ2-1, the CDR3 gives the full variable domain: ETGVTQSPTHLIKTRGQQVTLRCSSQSGHNTVSWYQQALGQGPQFIFQYYREEENGRGNFPPRFSGLQFPNYSSELNVNALELDDSALYLCASSLGISGTNEQFFGPGTRLTVL.